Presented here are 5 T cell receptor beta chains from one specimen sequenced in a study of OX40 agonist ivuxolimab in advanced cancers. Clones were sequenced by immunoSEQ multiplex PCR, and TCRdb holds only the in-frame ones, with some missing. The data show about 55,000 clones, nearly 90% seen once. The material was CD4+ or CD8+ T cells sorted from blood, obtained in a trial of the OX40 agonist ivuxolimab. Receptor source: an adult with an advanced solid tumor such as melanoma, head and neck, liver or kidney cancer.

DNA for the CDR3: TGTGCCAGCAGCCCCCTCCGAATATATCAGCCCCAGCATTTT. Its protein product is CASSPLRIYQPQHF. V usage is TRBV11-3 and J usage is TRBJ1-5, with D unclear. The CDR3 sequence is 14 residues long. The V gene's germline CDR1 is SGHNT and CDR2 YENEEA. The V and J ends lost 5 bases and 5 bases respectively, with 13 bases between them. Combining the CDR3 with reference TRBV11-3 and TRBJ1-5 gives the whole variable domain EAGVVQSPRYKIIEKKQPVAFWCNPISGHNTLYWYLQNLGQGPELLIRYENEEAVDDSQLPKDRFSAERLKGVDSTLKIQPAELGDSAVYLCASSPLRIYQPQHFGDGTRLSIL.

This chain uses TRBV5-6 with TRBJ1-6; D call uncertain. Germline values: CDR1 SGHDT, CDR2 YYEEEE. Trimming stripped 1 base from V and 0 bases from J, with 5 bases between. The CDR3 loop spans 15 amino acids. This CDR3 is CASSLWGSYNSPLHF. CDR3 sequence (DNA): TGTGCCAGCAGCTTGTGGGGCTCCTATAATTCACCCCTCCACTTT.

CDR3 coding DNA: TGTGCCAGCATAGGCACCCACCCACGGATGGAGACCCAGTACTTC. It specifies CASIGTHPRMETQYF. The chain joins TRBV25-1 to TRBJ2-5; D uncertain. The germline gives CDR1 MGHDK, CDR2 SYGVNS. V was clipped by 7 bases and J by 5 bases, with 20 bases between them. The CDR3 totals 15 residues.

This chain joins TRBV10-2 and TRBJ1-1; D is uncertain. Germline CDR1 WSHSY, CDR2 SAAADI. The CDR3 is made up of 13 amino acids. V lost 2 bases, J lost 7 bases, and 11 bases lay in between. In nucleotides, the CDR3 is TGCGCCAGCAGTGAGACCAGCTACGGTGAAGCTTTCTTT. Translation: CASSETSYGEAFF.

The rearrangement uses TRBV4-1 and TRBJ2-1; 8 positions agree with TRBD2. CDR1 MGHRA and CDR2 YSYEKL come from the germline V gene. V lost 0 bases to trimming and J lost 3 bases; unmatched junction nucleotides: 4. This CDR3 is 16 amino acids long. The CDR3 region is CASSQDSSGSYNEQFF. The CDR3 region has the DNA TGCGCCAGCAGCCAAGATTCCAGCGGGAGCTACAATGAGCAGTTCTTC.